The rows below give T cell receptor beta chains drawn from one sample of a study of blood T cell repertoires in COVID-19. TCRdb keeps only in-frame clones here, not all; method: immunoSEQ multiplex PCR. The sample carries fewer than 55,000 clones, around four fifths recorded once. Sequencing was carried out using peripheral blood. The receptor source for this set is a woman between 55 and 75 years old with acute or convalescent COVID-19. Both conserved end residues are part of each CDR3. D genes are given only for firm matches. Clone size appears in some rows only: once, few, many, or a class for an expanded clone.

D gene	V gene	clone size	J gene	CDR3 protein	CDR3 DNA
TRBD1	TRBV5-1	-	TRBJ2-7	CASSERTGGWDEQYF	TGCGCCAGCAGCGAACGGACAGGGGGCTGGGACGAGCAGTACTTC
-	TRBV6-4	-	TRBJ1-1	CASSDPTWLNEAFF	TGTGCCAGCAGTGACCCCACGTGGCTCAATGAAGCTTTCTTT
-	TRBV3-1/TRBV3-2	-	TRBJ2-1	CASSQRDNNEQFF	TGTGCCAGCAGCCAAAGGGACAACAATGAGCAGTTCTTC
TRBD2	TRBV5-1	few	TRBJ2-7	CASTDGISGRYEQYF	TGCGCCAGCACCGACGGTATTAGCGGGAGGTACGAGCAGTACTTC
-	TRBV28	medium-sized	TRBJ1-2	CASSTGGRNYGYTF	TGTGCCAGCAGCACGGGAGGGAGAAACTATGGCTACACCTTC
-	TRBV6-5	-	TRBJ2-1	CASSYALAGAENEQFF	TGTGCCAGCAGTTACGCGTTGGCGGGGGCAGAAAATGAGCAGTTCTTC
TRBD1	TRBV15	-	TRBJ1-2	CATSTRLGQGGYGYTF	TGTGCCACCAGCACCCGACTAGGACAGGGCGGCTATGGCTACACCTTC
TRBD1	TRBV7-9	once	TRBJ1-5	CASSRDRDQPQHF	TGTGCCAGCAGCCGGGACAGGGATCAGCCCCAGCATTTT
TRBD2	TRBV19	-	TRBJ2-3	CASSLAGGPDTQYF	TGTGCCAGTAGTCTAGCGGGAGGGCCAGATACGCAGTATTTT
TRBD2	TRBV11-3	-	TRBJ2-3	CASSLRSSGASTDTQYF	TGTGCCAGCAGCTTAAGATCTAGCGGGGCCAGCACAGATACGCAGTATTTT
-	TRBV19	-	TRBJ1-2	CASSGLGLNYGYTF	TGTGCCAGTAGTGGACTTGGACTGAACTATGGCTACACCTTC
TRBD1	TRBV20-1	-	TRBJ2-7	CSATGSYEQYF	TGCAGCGCGACAGGGTCCTACGAGCAGTACTTC
TRBD1	TRBV11-2	-	TRBJ1-1	CASSPGGTEAFF	TGTGCCAGTTCACCAGGGGGCACTGAAGCTTTCTTT
TRBD1	TRBV3-1/TRBV3-2	-	TRBJ1-5	CASSQGTGGSNQPQHF	TGTGCCAGCAGCCAAGGGACAGGGGGAAGCAATCAGCCCCAGCATTTT
TRBD1	TRBV28	few	TRBJ2-7	CASSLPGQYEQYF	TGTGCCAGCAGTCTCCCGGGACAGTACGAGCAGTACTTC
-	TRBV28	-	TRBJ2-1	CASSPQGRRFF	TGTGCCAGCAGCCCACAGGGCCGCCGGTTCTTC
TRBD1	TRBV7-6	-	TRBJ1-2	CASSLATGLDYGYTF	TGTGCCAGCAGCTTAGCGACAGGGCTCGACTATGGCTACACCTTC
TRBD1	TRBV7-9	few	TRBJ1-4	CASSPRGLGGKLFF	TGTGCCAGCAGCCCCAGGGGGCTTGGAGGAAAACTGTTTTTT
-	TRBV2	-	TRBJ2-7	CASSEAVPAGEQYF	TGTGCCAGCAGTGAAGCCGTACCCGCGGGCGAGCAGTACTTC
TRBD1	TRBV6-1	-	TRBJ1-5	CASSETGQNQPQHF	TGTGCCAGCAGTGAGACAGGGCAAAATCAGCCCCAGCATTTT
-	TRBV12-3/TRBV12-4	-	TRBJ2-1	CASSPTNEQFF	TGTGCCAGCAGCCCTACCAATGAGCAGTTCTTC
-	TRBV5-1	once	TRBJ2-3	CASSSLPLLDTQYF	TGCGCCAGCAGCTCGCTACCCTTGCTGGATACGCAGTATTTT
-	TRBV7-8	-	TRBJ1-2	CASSLGVDYGYTF	TGTGCCAGCAGCTTAGGCGTTGACTATGGCTACACCTTC
TRBD1	TRBV7-2	-	TRBJ1-3	CASSFSGTGGSGNTIYF	TGTGCCAGCAGCTTCTCCGGGACAGGGGGCTCTGGAAACACCATATATTTT
-	TRBV5-1	-	TRBJ2-7	CASSFRDRPTYEQYF	TGCGCCAGCAGCTTTCGGGATCGTCCTACCTACGAGCAGTACTTC
-	TRBV20-1	-	TRBJ1-4	CSARDREKLFF	TGCAGTGCTAGAGACAGGGAAAAACTGTTTTTT
TRBD1	TRBV13	-	TRBJ1-6	CASSLKGAGNSPLHF	TGTGCCAGTAGCTTGAAGGGGGCCGGTAATTCACCCCTCCACTTT
TRBD1	TRBV7-8	-	TRBJ1-1	CASSFRTGALFEAFF	TGTGCCAGCAGCTTCCGGACAGGGGCCCTCTTTGAAGCTTTCTTT
TRBD2	TRBV6-2/TRBV6-3	-	TRBJ2-7	CASSRRGERSTYEQYF	TGTGCCAGCAGCCGACGGGGGGAGAGGTCGACCTACGAGCAGTACTTC
TRBD1	TRBV30	-	TRBJ1-6	CAWSARTGVLSPLHF	TGTGCCTGGAGTGCCCGGACAGGGGTTTTGTCCCCCCTCCACTTT
-	TRBV20-1	-	TRBJ2-3	CSASRWTLPDTQYF	TGCAGTGCTAGTAGATGGACTCTCCCAGATACGCAGTATTTT
-	TRBV3-1/TRBV3-2	-	TRBJ2-7	CASSQGLQDSSYEQYF	TGTGCCAGCAGCCAAGGCCTCCAGGACAGCTCCTACGAGCAGTACTTC
TRBD1	TRBV5-1	-	TRBJ1-2	CASSLGQGKGYTF	TGCGCCAGCAGCTTAGGACAGGGTAAAGGCTACACCTTC
-	TRBV14	once	TRBJ1-1	CASSLLGVGRIPEAFF	TGTGCCAGCAGCCTCCTCGGGGTGGGTCGGATTCCCGAAGCTTTCTTT
-	TRBV11-2	-	TRBJ2-2	CASSLVRGGGELFF	TGTGCCAGCAGCTTAGTTCGGGGTGGCGGGGAGCTGTTTTTT
TRBD1	TRBV2	-	TRBJ1-5	CASRRAGGGQGANQPQHF	TGTGCCAGCAGACGCGCCGGTGGGGGACAGGGGGCTAATCAGCCCCAGCATTTT
-	TRBV29-1	-	TRBJ2-3	CSVAGTSTDTQYF	TGCAGCGTGGCAGGGACTAGCACAGATACGCAGTATTTT
-	TRBV28	-	TRBJ1-5	CASSAQGTYSNQPQHF	TGTGCCAGCAGTGCCCAGGGGACGTATAGCAATCAGCCCCAGCATTTT
-	TRBV7-9	-	TRBJ2-2	CARQGLVGELFF	TGTGCCCGACAAGGTTTGGTCGGGGAGCTGTTTTTT
-	TRBV10-3	-	TRBJ2-7	CAISESIYAGAHEQYF	TGTGCCATCAGTGAGTCGATTTATGCGGGGGCCCACGAGCAGTACTTC
-	TRBV12-3/TRBV12-4	-	TRBJ1-6	CASNIDTVSPLHF	TGTGCCAGCAACATTGATACAGTTTCACCCCTCCACTTT
-	TRBV19	-	TRBJ2-7	CASSPSSARFLAPEQYF	TGTGCCAGTAGCCCTAGTAGCGCACGTTTTCTTGCCCCCGAGCAGTACTTC
-	TRBV25-1	few	TRBJ2-3	CASSRYTDTQYF	TGTGCCAGCAGCAGGTACACAGATACGCAGTATTTT
TRBD1	TRBV30	-	TRBJ2-7	CAWSGQGVSYEQYF	TGTGCCTGGAGCGGACAGGGAGTGTCCTACGAGCAGTACTTC
-	TRBV11-1	-	TRBJ1-1	CASSLDPRNTEAFF	TGTGCCAGCAGCTTAGACCCTAGGAACACTGAAGCTTTCTTT